This T cell receptor beta chain was recovered during a study of blood T cell repertoires in COVID-19. As for the study in general: Material from acute and convalescent COVID-19 was sourced from the United States, Italy and Spain. In each case, the material was cDNA or gDNA derived from T cells, B-cell-depleted T cells, or PBMCs.

Original data processing: Estimation of nucleated cell counts was performed using reference gene primer amplification. The method was immunoSEQ multiplex PCR; TCRdb's version includes in-frame clones alone and lacks a portion of them. V, J and clone size are those of that table, while D and trimming were read from the DNA. The table has roughly 200,000 clones, around 84% seen once; the top ten hold over 9.5%. The CDR3 is 17 amino acids. Germline values: CDR1 SGHAT, CDR2 FQNNGV. J was trimmed by 0 bases and V by 3 bases; bases with no gene match: 8. Sequencing was done on a sample of peripheral blood. This sequence originates from a woman of 80 years or more with COVID-19, enrolled during active disease. This sequence joins TRBV11-2 and TRBJ1-2, with 9 positions matching TRBD1. The CDR3 loop is CASSLGQGVRTNYGYTF. CDR3 DNA: TGTGCCAGCAGCTTGGGACAGGGAGTTAGGACTAACTATGGCTACACCTTC. The variable domain in full, completed from reference TRBV11-2 and TRBJ1-2, reads EAGVAQSPRYKIIEKRQSVAFWCNPISGHATLYWYQQILGQGPKLLIQFQNNGVVDDSQLPKDRFSAERLKGVDSTLKIQPAKLEDSAVYLCASSLGQGVRTNYGYTFGSGTRLTVV.